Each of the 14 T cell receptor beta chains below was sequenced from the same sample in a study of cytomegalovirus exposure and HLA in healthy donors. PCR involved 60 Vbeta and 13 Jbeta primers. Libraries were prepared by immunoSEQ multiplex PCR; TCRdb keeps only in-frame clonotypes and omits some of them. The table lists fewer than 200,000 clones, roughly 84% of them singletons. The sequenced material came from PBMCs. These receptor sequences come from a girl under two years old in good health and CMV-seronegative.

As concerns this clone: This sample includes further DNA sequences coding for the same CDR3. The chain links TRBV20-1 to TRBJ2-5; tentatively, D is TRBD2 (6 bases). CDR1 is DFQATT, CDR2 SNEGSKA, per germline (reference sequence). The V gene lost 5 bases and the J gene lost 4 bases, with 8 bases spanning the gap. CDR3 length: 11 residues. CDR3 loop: CSAVGGETQYF. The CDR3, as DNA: TGCAGTGCTGTGGGGGGAGAGACCCAGTACTTC.

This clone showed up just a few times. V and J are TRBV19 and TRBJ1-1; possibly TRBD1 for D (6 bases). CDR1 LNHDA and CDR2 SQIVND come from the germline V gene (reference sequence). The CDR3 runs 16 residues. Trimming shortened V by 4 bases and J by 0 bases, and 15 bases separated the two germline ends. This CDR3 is CASSTSKQGMNTEAFF. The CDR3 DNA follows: TGTGCCAGTAGTACTTCGAAGCAGGGGATGAACACTGAAGCTTTCTTT.

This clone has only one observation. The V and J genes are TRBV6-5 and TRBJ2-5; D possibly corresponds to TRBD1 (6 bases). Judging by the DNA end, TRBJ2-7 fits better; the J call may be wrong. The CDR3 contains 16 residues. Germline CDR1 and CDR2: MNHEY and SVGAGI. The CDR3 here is CASSYSTGHNSYEQYF. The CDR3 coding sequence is TGTGCCAGCAGTTACTCAACGGGACACAACTCCTACGAGCAGTACTTC.

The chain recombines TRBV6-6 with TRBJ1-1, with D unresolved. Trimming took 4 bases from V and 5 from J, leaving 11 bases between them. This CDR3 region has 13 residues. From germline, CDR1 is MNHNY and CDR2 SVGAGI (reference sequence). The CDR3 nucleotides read TGTGCCAGCAGTTCCGCCAGCGGGACTGAAGCTTTCTTT. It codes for CASSSASGTEAFF.

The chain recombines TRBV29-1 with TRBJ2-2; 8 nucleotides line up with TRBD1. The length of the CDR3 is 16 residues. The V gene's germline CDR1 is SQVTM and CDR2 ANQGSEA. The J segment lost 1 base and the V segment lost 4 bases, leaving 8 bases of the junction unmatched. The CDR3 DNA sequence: TGCAGCGTTGGAGGACAGGGTGGTCGGAACACCGGGGAGCTGTTTTTT. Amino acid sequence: CSVGGQGGRNTGELFF.

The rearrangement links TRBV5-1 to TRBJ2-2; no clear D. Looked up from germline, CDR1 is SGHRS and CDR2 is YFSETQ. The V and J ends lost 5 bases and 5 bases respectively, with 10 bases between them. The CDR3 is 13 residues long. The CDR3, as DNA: TGCGCCAGCAGAGATCTAGGAACCGGGGAGCTGTTTTTT. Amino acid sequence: CASRDLGTGELFF.

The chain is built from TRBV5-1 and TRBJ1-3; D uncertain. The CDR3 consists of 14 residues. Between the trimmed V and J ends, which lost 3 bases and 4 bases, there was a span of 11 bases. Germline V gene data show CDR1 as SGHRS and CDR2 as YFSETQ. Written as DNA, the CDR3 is TGCGCCAGCAGCTATAACCCCCAGGGAAACACCATATATTTT. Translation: CASSYNPQGNTIYF.

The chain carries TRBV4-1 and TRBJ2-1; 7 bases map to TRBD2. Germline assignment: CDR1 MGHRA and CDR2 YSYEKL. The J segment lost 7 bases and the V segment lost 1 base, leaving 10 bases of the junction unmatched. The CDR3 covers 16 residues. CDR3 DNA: TGCGCCAGCAGCCAAGGCGGCCGGGGGGTCGGGAATGAGCAGTTCTTC. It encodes CASSQGGRGVGNEQFF.

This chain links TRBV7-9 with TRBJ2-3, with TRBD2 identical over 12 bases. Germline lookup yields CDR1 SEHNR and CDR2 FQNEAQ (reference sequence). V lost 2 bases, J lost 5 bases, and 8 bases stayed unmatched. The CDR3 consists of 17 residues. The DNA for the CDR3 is TGTGCCAGCAGCTTACCGCGACTAGCGGGGGTTGAAGATACGCAGTATTTT. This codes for CASSLPRLAGVEDTQYF.

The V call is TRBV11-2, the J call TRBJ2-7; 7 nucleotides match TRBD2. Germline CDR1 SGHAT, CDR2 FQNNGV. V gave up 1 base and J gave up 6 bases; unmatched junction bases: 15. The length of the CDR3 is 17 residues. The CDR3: CASSLVVGGSDPFEQYF. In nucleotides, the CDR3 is TGTGCCAGCAGCTTAGTTGTTGGCGGGAGCGATCCCTTCGAGCAGTACTTC.

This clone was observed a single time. In DNA form, the CDR3 reads TGTGCCAGCAGCTTTCAGGGCCGGGGGGCCAACGTCCTGACTTTC. Protein product: CASSFQGRGANVLTF. The genes are TRBV13 and TRBJ2-6; weak D call: TRBD1 (5 bases). Germline CDR1 PRHDT, CDR2 FYEKMQ (reference sequence). Trimming pared 3 bases from V and 4 bases from J, leaving 10 bases between. This CDR3 comprises 15 residues. The whole variable domain, filled in from reference TRBV13 and TRBJ2-6, reads AAGVIQSPRHLIKEKRETATLKCYPIPRHDTVYWYQQGPGQDPQFLISFYEKMQSDKGSIPDRFSAQQFSDYHSELNMSSLELGDSALYFCASSFQGRGANVLTFGAGSRLTVL.

The CDR3 DNA is TGTGCCAGCTCACCACCGCGGAGGGACACTGAAGCTTTCTTT. This codes for CASSPPRRDTEAFF. The chain uses TRBV18 and TRBJ1-1; D ambiguous. The germline V gene encodes CDR1 KGHSH and CDR2 LQKENI. CDR3 length equals 14 residues. Trimming pared 0 bases from V and 3 bases from J, leaving 8 bases between.

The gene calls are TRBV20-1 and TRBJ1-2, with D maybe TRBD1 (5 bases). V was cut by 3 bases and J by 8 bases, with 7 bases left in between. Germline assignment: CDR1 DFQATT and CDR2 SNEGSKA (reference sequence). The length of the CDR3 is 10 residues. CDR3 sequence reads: CSASGAGYTF. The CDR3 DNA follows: TGCAGTGCTAGTGGGGCGGGCTACACCTTC.

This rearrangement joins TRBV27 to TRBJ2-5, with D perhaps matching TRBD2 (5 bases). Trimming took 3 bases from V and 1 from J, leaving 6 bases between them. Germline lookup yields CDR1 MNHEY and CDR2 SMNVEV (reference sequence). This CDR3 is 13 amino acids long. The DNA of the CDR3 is TGTGCCAGCAGTTTGCGGGTCCAAGAGACCCAGTACTTC. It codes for CASSLRVQETQYF.